This T cell receptor (beta chain) was identified during a study of human T cells and chemical hapten exposure. Findings of the study overall: Controls had significantly fewer large CDR3 similarity clusters than were formed by expanded TCRs. TCRs exceeding 1 in 1000 frequency stayed unchanged with DPC sensitization.

Ten or more counts support this clonotype. Its cognate antigen is unknown. As for time point: pre-sensitization, week 0. This sample's treatment: therapeutic diphenylcyclopropenone sensitization with weekly scalp DPC. Extraction yielded total RNA from whole blood (unfractionated). Germline values: CDR1 MNHEY, CDR2 SVGAGI. The CDR3 sequence is 15 residues long. V lost 0 bases and J lost 4, with 10 bases in between. As processed by the authors: TCR counts had a median of approximately 87,000 per sample and spanned about 23,224 to 690,600. TCRdb used MiXCR to reprocess the RACE reads, holding one entry per CDR3 protein. TCRdb, not the original authors, processed these V and J calls. The sample includes 84,000 or so distinct CDR3 sequences, 8.5% of them seen just once.

The chain couples TRBV6-5 to TRBJ1-5, with D perhaps TRBD1 (5 bases). Here the sequenced sample was whole blood, taken in connection with sensitization to the hapten diphenylcyclopropenone (DPC). This clonotype was obtained from a man aged 40-49 years with alopecia areata. Some clones in this sample may be carry-over from other donors' samples. CDR3 sequence reads: CASSYSSRDNQPQHF. In DNA form, the CDR3 reads TGTGCCAGCAGTTACTCGAGCAGGGATAATCAGCCCCAGCATTTT.